These 14 T cell receptor beta chains share one sample of origin, sequenced in a study of blood T cell repertoires in COVID-19 (dated by TCRdb to about 2020). The library was made by the immunoSEQ multiplex PCR assay. TCRdb retrieved this table from immuneACCESS and kept in-frame rearrangements only. Not all clones are present; in checked studies, unresolved V genes account for under half, and no reason is known for the remainder. Recorded for this sample are some 250,000 clones; about four fifths of them occurred a single time. Roughly a tenth of the sample lies in the top ten. Specimen: peripheral blood. These receptors all come from a woman of 80 years or more with acute or convalescent COVID-19.

This clone has a handful of counts. Additional DNA sequences in this sample encode the identical CDR3. The chain couples TRBV9 to TRBJ2-2; 10 positions agree with TRBD1. Germline-derived CDR1 and CDR2 are SGDLS and YYNGEE. CDR3 length equals 15 residues. Unmatched junction bases numbered 3, after V lost 3 bases and J lost 4 bases. This chain's CDR3 is CASSGDRGSTGELFF. Here the CDR3 DNA reads TGTGCCAGCAGCGGGGACAGGGGTAGCACCGGGGAGCTGTTTTTT.

The chain carries TRBV19 and TRBJ1-5, with TRBD1 matching 12 bases. Germline loops: CDR1 LNHDA, CDR2 SQIVND (reference sequence). The junction had 7 bases not matched to a gene; V was cut back by 5 bases and J by 5 bases. CDR3 length: 16 amino acids. CDR3 sequence reads: CASSPTGQGAYQPQHF. The DNA for the CDR3 is TGTGCCAGTAGTCCCACGGGACAGGGGGCATATCAGCCCCAGCATTTT.

This chain connects TRBV7-8 to TRBJ2-4, with TRBD2 identical over 8 bases. J gave up 0 bases and V 5 bases, and 18 bases lay outside the gene matches. Per germline, CDR1 SGHVS and CDR2 FQNEAQ. This CDR3 contains 20 residues. This CDR3 is CASSLRGAGGGYLAKNIQYF. CDR3 in DNA: TGTGCCAGCAGCCTCCGGGGGGCTGGCGGGGGGTATCTAGCCAAAAACATTCAGTACTTC. The entire variable domain, with the rest obtained from reference TRBV7-8 and TRBJ2-4, is as follows: GAGVSQSPRYKVAKRGQDVALRCDPISGHVSLFWYQQALGQGPEFLTYFQNEAQLDKSGLPSDRFFAERPEGSVSTLKIQRTQQEDSAVYLCASSLRGAGGGYLAKNIQYFGAGTRLSVL.

The gene calls are TRBV9 and TRBJ1-2, with TRBD1 identical over 10 bases. Per germline, CDR1 SGDLS and CDR2 YYNGEE. With V trimmed by 4 bases and J by 5 bases, 5 bases remained unmatched. The CDR3 has 14 residues. DNA for the CDR3: TGTGCCAGCAGCACCCGGACAGGGGGTTATGGCTACACCTTC. Translating gives CASSTRTGGYGYTF.

This clone showed up just once. The chain recombines TRBV27 with TRBJ1-6, with TRBD1 identical over 10 bases. With 7 bases clipped from V and 6 bases from J, the junction kept 15 bases outside the gene matches. Germline loops: CDR1 MNHEY, CDR2 SMNVEV (reference sequence). The CDR3 runs 18 residues. As DNA, the CDR3 is TGTGCCAGCAAATTCCGTGGGGGGGGGACAGGGGCTAATTCACCCCTCCACTTT. Translated, it gives CASKFRGGGTGANSPLHF.

Comment on this clone: Other DNA sequences of this sample code for an identical CDR3. The chain employs TRBV24-1 and TRBJ2-2; 8 bases map to TRBD1. V was clipped by 5 bases and J by 4 bases; unmatched bases: 8. The CDR3 sequence is 16 residues long. The V gene's germline CDR1 is KGHDR and CDR2 SFDVKD. The CDR3 here is CATSAPTGVGTGELFF. As DNA, the CDR3 is TGTGCCACCAGTGCCCCGACAGGGGTGGGCACCGGGGAGCTGTTTTTT.

Here the CDR3 DNA reads TGTGCCAGCAGCCAACGGCCGGAGGCCCTCCAAGAGACCCAGTACTTC. Translated, it gives CASSQRPEALQETQYF. The chain carries TRBV5-8 and TRBJ2-5, with D maybe TRBD2 (5 bases). The CDR3 runs 16 residues. The germline V gene encodes CDR1 SGHTS and CDR2 YDEGEE. Trimming took 4 bases from V and 1 from J, leaving 17 bases between them.

J is TRBJ2-7 and V is TRBV7-8; perhaps TRBD2 as D (7 bases). From germline, CDR1 is SGHVS and CDR2 FQNEAQ. The V and J ends lost 6 bases and 1 base respectively, with 13 bases between them. The CDR3 sequence is 14 residues long. The CDR3 spells CASSHGGPSYEQYF. In DNA form, the CDR3 reads TGTGCCAGCAGTCACGGGGGGCCTTCCTACGAGCAGTACTTC.

This clone was recorded a few times. CDR3: CASSTQGQGTNQPQHF. In DNA, the CDR3 is TGTGCCAGCTCAACACAAGGACAGGGAACTAATCAGCCCCAGCATTTT. The chain has TRBV18 and TRBJ1-5; 8 bases map to TRBD1. The trim removed 5 bases at V and 4 bases at J, leaving 10 bases unmatched. From germline, CDR1 is KGHSH and CDR2 LQKENI. CDR3 size: 16 residues.

The V call is TRBV11-2, the J call TRBJ1-3; D remains ambiguous. The germline V and J ends were trimmed by 2 bases and 2 bases, with 4 bases remaining between them. This CDR3 has 13 residues. Germline assignment: CDR1 SGHAT and CDR2 FQNNGV. CDR3 sequence (DNA): TGTGCCAGCAGCTTAACAACTGGAAACACCATATATTTT. Amino acids: CASSLTTGNTIYF.

The chain recombines TRBV30 with TRBJ1-1; 11 nucleotides align to TRBD1. Germline CDR1 and CDR2: GTSNPN and SVGIG (reference sequence). This CDR3 has 14 residues. J lost 6 bases, V lost 1 base, and 4 bases had no gene match. The CDR3 spells CAWSAGQGASEAFF. CDR3 in DNA: TGTGCCTGGAGTGCCGGACAGGGGGCCTCTGAAGCTTTCTTT.

V gene TRBV6-1 combines with J gene TRBJ2-4; the match to TRBD1 covers 8 bases. The CDR3 has 15 residues. V lost 2 bases and J lost 6; bases outside the gene matches: 6. The V gene's germline CDR1 is MNHNS and CDR2 SASEGT. The CDR3 sequence: CASSEFGQGLNIQYF. Here the CDR3 DNA reads TGTGCCAGCAGTGAATTCGGACAGGGCTTAAACATTCAGTACTTC.

The chain couples TRBV3-1 (or the pseudogene TRBV3-2) to TRBJ1-1; D is unresolved. V lost 4 bases and J lost 7, with 13 bases in between. CDR1 and CDR2 (germline): LGHDT, YNNKEL (reference sequence). The CDR3 runs to 13 residues. The CDR3 is CASSRTPSNEAFF. The CDR3 bases are TGTGCCAGCAGCCGTACTCCGAGCAATGAAGCTTTCTTT.

The rearrangement uses TRBV18 and TRBJ2-7, with 8 nucleotides matching TRBD1. The CDR3 runs to 15 residues. The junction had 6 bases not matched to a gene; V was cut back by 2 bases and J by 3 bases. Germline loops: CDR1 KGHSH, CDR2 LQKENI. The CDR3 sequence: CASSPSGQGGYEQYF. CDR3 bases: TGTGCCAGCTCACCAAGTGGACAGGGAGGCTACGAGCAGTACTTC.